This entry is about one T cell receptor beta chain. Germline V CDR1 and CDR2: GTSNPN, SVGIG (reference sequence). The length of the CDR3 is 14 residues. V was shortened by 5 bases and J by 7 bases, with 15 bases between the two germline ends. Study processing details: Nucleated cell number was recorded as an estimate derived from reference gene primer amplification. Here immunoSEQ multiplex PCR was the method, and the copy in TCRdb shows in-frame clones only, minus some. That table supplies the V and J calls and clone size; D and trimming were determined from the DNA. The table lists approximately 300,000 clones, more than 70% of them singletons. The source of the sample is a study of blood T cell repertoires in COVID-19.

The rearrangement uses TRBV30 and TRBJ1-6; perhaps TRBD1 as D (5 bases). The clonotype comes from a woman aged 50 to 60 with acute or convalescent COVID-19. The sequenced sample was peripheral blood. The CDR3 DNA reads as TGTGCCTGGCTTCCCGGGACTGGAAATTCACCCCTCCACTTT. It yields the protein CAWLPGTGNSPLHF.